These 2 T cell receptor beta chains share one sample of origin, sequenced in a study of identical twins' blood T cells. TCRdb fed the 5' RACE reads into MiXCR, producing one record per CDR3 protein. The sample holds 300,000 to 450,000 distinct CDR3 sequences, roughly 31% seen once. The sequenced material came from PBMCs. Receptors were obtained from a woman aged 18 to 55 in good health.

Ten or more counts support this clonotype. One end of the junction fails to match germline, which may point to a read error. This chain uses TRBV27 with TRBJ1-1; TRBD1 matches at 9 bases. This CDR3 is 17 amino acids long. The germline V gene encodes CDR1 MNHEY and CDR2 SMNVEV (reference sequence). CDR3 protein: CASSSPGQGVGNAEAFF. CDR3 sequence (DNA): TGTGCCAGCAGTTCGCCGGGACAGGGTGTCGGGAACGCTGAAGCTTTCTTT.

This chain joins TRBV19 and TRBJ2-3; TRBD2 might be the D (5 bases). This CDR3 is built from 14 residues. V lost 6 bases, J lost 2 bases, and 12 bases lay in between. CDR1 is LNHDA and CDR2 is SQIVND in the germline V gene (reference sequence). CDR3 DNA sequence: TGTGCCAGTAGGCCGGGGTTCAACACAGATACGCAGTATTTT. Translated: CASRPGFNTDTQYF.